This is a list of T cell receptor beta chains from one sample in a study of blood T cells in healthy people across ages. TCRdb processed the 5' RACE reads anew with MiXCR; each CDR3 protein has one entry. The sample has hundreds of thousands of distinct CDR3 sequences; approximately 52% are singletons. Sequencing was done on a sample of blood. Receptors originate from an elderly woman in good health. The CDR3 runs from the conserved cysteine through the conserved F or W. D genes are given only for firm matches. The size of a clone is reported for some rows only, either as once, few or many, or as a class for expanded clones.

J gene: TRBJ2-1
clone size: many
V gene: TRBV9
D gene: -
CDR3 protein: CASSVQSTDSYNEQFF
CDR3 DNA: TGTGCCAGCAGCGTCCAATCAACAGATTCCTACAATGAGCAGTTCTTC

J gene: TRBJ2-4
clone size: -
V gene: TRBV7-9
D gene: TRBD2
CDR3 protein: CASSLSPSGSQDIQYF
CDR3 DNA: TGTGCCAGCAGCTTGTCACCTAGCGGGAGTCAGGACATTCAGTACTTC

J gene: TRBJ2-7
clone size: -
V gene: TRBV7-9
D gene: -
CDR3 protein: CASSTSSTPYYEQYF
CDR3 DNA: TGTGCCAGCAGCACCAGCTCGACCCCCTACTACGAGCAGTACTTC

J gene: TRBJ2-7
clone size: -
V gene: TRBV7-9
D gene: TRBD2
CDR3 protein: CASSGLAGLSEQYF
CDR3 DNA: TGTGCCAGCAGCGGACTAGCGGGATTATCCGAGCAGTACTTC

J gene: TRBJ2-1
clone size: -
V gene: TRBV29-1
D gene: TRBD2
CDR3 protein: CRASTGGTYNEQFF
CDR3 DNA: TGCAGGGCCTCAACGGGAGGGACCTACAATGAGCAGTTCTTC

J gene: TRBJ2-1
clone size: few
V gene: TRBV7-3
D gene: -
CDR3 protein: CAGSLNVGEQFF
CDR3 DNA: TGTGCCGGCAGCTTAAACGTCGGTGAGCAGTTCTTC

J gene: TRBJ2-7
clone size: -
V gene: TRBV25-1
D gene: -
CDR3 protein: CASSDSRRYEQYF
CDR3 DNA: TGTGCCAGCAGTGATTCCCGACGGTACGAGCAGTACTTC

J gene: TRBJ1-2
clone size: -
V gene: TRBV14
D gene: TRBD1
CDR3 protein: CASSRSGTAFYGYTF
CDR3 DNA: TGTGCCAGCAGCCGCTCCGGGACAGCCTTCTATGGCTACACCTTC

J gene: TRBJ2-7
clone size: many
V gene: TRBV12-3/TRBV12-4
D gene: TRBD1
CDR3 protein: CASSGTGGLNEQYF
CDR3 DNA: TGTGCCAGCAGTGGGACAGGGGGCCTAAACGAGCAGTACTTC

J gene: TRBJ2-1
clone size: once
V gene: TRBV7-2
D gene: TRBD2
CDR3 protein: CASSLASAGLDNEQFF
CDR3 DNA: TGTGCCAGCAGCTTAGCCTCAGCGGGGCTAGACAATGAGCAGTTCTTC

J gene: TRBJ1-6
clone size: few
V gene: TRBV20-1
D gene: TRBD1
CDR3 protein: CSARDRGNSPLHF
CDR3 DNA: TGCAGTGCTAGAGACAGGGGGAATTCACCCCTCCACTTT

J gene: TRBJ2-1
clone size: once
V gene: TRBV7-8
D gene: TRBD2
CDR3 protein: CASSLEGGRYGDEQFF
CDR3 DNA: TGTGCCAGCAGCTTAGAAGGCGGGAGGTATGGTGATGAGCAGTTCTTC

J gene: TRBJ1-2
clone size: many
V gene: TRBV5-1
D gene: -
CDR3 protein: CASSSWGGNYGYTF
CDR3 DNA: TGCGCCAGCAGCTCCTGGGGGGGAAACTATGGCTACACCTTC

J gene: TRBJ2-7
clone size: many
V gene: TRBV12-3/TRBV12-4
D gene: TRBD1
CDR3 protein: CASSSGQVPLLKQYF
CDR3 DNA: TGTGCCAGCAGTTCTGGACAGGTCCCTCTCTTAAAGCAGTACTTC

J gene: TRBJ2-3
clone size: -
V gene: TRBV24-1
D gene: TRBD1
CDR3 protein: CATSRDRGRSDTQYF
CDR3 DNA: TGTGCCACCAGCCGAGACAGGGGGCGTTCAGATACGCAGTATTTT

J gene: TRBJ1-1
clone size: -
V gene: TRBV15
D gene: -
CDR3 protein: CATSSKQQNTEAFF
CDR3 DNA: TGTGCCACCAGCTCAAAACAGCAGAACACTGAAGCTTTCTTT

J gene: TRBJ1-5
clone size: few
V gene: TRBV28
D gene: TRBD1
CDR3 protein: CALHPGQGVNQPQHF
CDR3 DNA: TGTGCCCTACATCCGGGACAGGGGGTTAATCAGCCCCAGCATTTT

J gene: TRBJ2-5
clone size: -
V gene: TRBV5-1
D gene: -
CDR3 protein: CASSLTGGQTETQYF
CDR3 DNA: TGCGCCAGCAGCTTGACGGGGGGACAGACGGAGACCCAGTACTTC

J gene: TRBJ2-1
clone size: -
V gene: TRBV21-1
D gene: -
CDR3 protein: CASIRPRARYNEQFF
CDR3 DNA: TGTGCCAGCATCAGACCGAGGGCTCGATACAATGAGCAGTTCTTC

J gene: TRBJ2-3
clone size: -
V gene: TRBV20-1
D gene: -
CDR3 protein: CSASRVGTDTQYF
CDR3 DNA: TGCAGTGCTAGTCGGGTGGGTACAGATACGCAGTATTTT

J gene: TRBJ2-3
clone size: many
V gene: TRBV7-3
D gene: -
CDR3 protein: CASSKGGFTDTQYF
CDR3 DNA: TGTGCCAGCAGCAAAGGCGGATTCACAGATACGCAGTATTTT

J gene: TRBJ2-5
clone size: -
V gene: TRBV7-8
D gene: -
CDR3 protein: CASSVTLQETQYF
CDR3 DNA: TGTGCCAGCAGCGTAACACTTCAAGAGACCCAGTACTTC

J gene: TRBJ2-5
clone size: -
V gene: TRBV5-1
D gene: TRBD2
CDR3 protein: CASSREGAGEQYF
CDR3 DNA: TGCGCCAGCAGCAGGGAGGGTGCGGGGGAGCAGTACTTC

J gene: TRBJ2-3
clone size: -
V gene: TRBV6-5
D gene: -
CDR3 protein: CASTDNTRVDTQYF
CDR3 DNA: TGTGCCAGCACCGACAACACTAGAGTAGATACGCAGTATTTT

J gene: TRBJ2-1
clone size: many
V gene: TRBV18
D gene: TRBD1
CDR3 protein: CASSTRTGSDEQFF
CDR3 DNA: TGTGCCAGCTCCACTAGGACAGGGAGCGATGAGCAGTTCTTC

J gene: TRBJ2-3
clone size: -
V gene: TRBV5-1
D gene: -
CDR3 protein: CASSLAGEAQYF
CDR3 DNA: TGCGCCAGCAGCTTGGCAGGGGAGGCGCAGTATTTT

J gene: TRBJ2-7
clone size: -
V gene: TRBV29-1
D gene: TRBD1
CDR3 protein: CSVVQGANVQYF
CDR3 DNA: TGCAGCGTTGTGCAGGGGGCAAATGTGCAGTACTTC

J gene: TRBJ1-2
clone size: once
V gene: TRBV7-8
D gene: TRBD1
CDR3 protein: CASSPNGQGGYGYTF
CDR3 DNA: TGTGCCAGCAGCCCGAACGGACAGGGCGGCTATGGCTACACCTTC

J gene: TRBJ2-1
clone size: many
V gene: TRBV5-1
D gene: -
CDR3 protein: CASSPGPGEYNEQFF
CDR3 DNA: TGCGCCAGCAGCCCGGGGCCAGGAGAATACAATGAGCAGTTCTTC

J gene: TRBJ2-7
clone size: many
V gene: TRBV12-3/TRBV12-4
D gene: -
CDR3 protein: CASSGMIYEQYF
CDR3 DNA: TGTGCCAGCAGTGGGATGATCTACGAGCAGTACTTC

J gene: TRBJ2-7
clone size: -
V gene: TRBV2
D gene: -
CDR3 protein: CASSEGLSSYNEQYF
CDR3 DNA: TGTGCCAGCAGTGAAGGGTTGAGCTCCTACAATGAGCAGTACTTC

J gene: TRBJ2-2
clone size: -
V gene: TRBV2
D gene: TRBD1
CDR3 protein: CASSSRGRGAGELFF
CDR3 DNA: TGTGCCAGCAGTTCAAGGGGGCGCGGAGCCGGGGAGCTGTTTTTT

J gene: TRBJ2-3
clone size: many
V gene: TRBV29-1
D gene: -
CDR3 protein: CSVKGGDLRTDTQYF
CDR3 DNA: TGCAGCGTTAAAGGCGGGGACTTACGCACAGATACGCAGTATTTT

J gene: TRBJ2-1
clone size: -
V gene: TRBV7-7
D gene: -
CDR3 protein: CASSLWAAGDNEQFF
CDR3 DNA: TGTGCCAGCAGCTTATGGGCGGCGGGCGACAATGAGCAGTTCTTC

J gene: TRBJ2-1
clone size: many
V gene: TRBV10-3
D gene: -
CDR3 protein: CATRAGGTYNEQFF
CDR3 DNA: TGTGCCACTAGGGCAGGGGGGACCTACAATGAGCAGTTCTTC

J gene: TRBJ2-2
clone size: -
V gene: TRBV10-3
D gene: TRBD2
CDR3 protein: CAISPELAGNTGELFF
CDR3 DNA: TGTGCCATCAGTCCGGAACTAGCGGGTAACACCGGGGAGCTGTTTTTT

J gene: TRBJ2-1
clone size: many
V gene: TRBV24-1
D gene: TRBD2
CDR3 protein: CATSDSTSGRINEQFF
CDR3 DNA: TGTGCCACCAGTGATTCGACTAGCGGGAGGATCAATGAGCAGTTCTTC

J gene: TRBJ1-1
clone size: many
V gene: TRBV4-1
D gene: -
CDR3 protein: CASSRKIQDYTEAFF
CDR3 DNA: TGCGCCAGCAGCCGAAAAATACAGGACTACACTGAAGCTTTCTTT

J gene: TRBJ2-4
clone size: -
V gene: TRBV3-1
D gene: TRBD1
CDR3 protein: CASSPVGQGSIQYF
CDR3 DNA: TGTGCCAGCAGCCCAGTTGGACAGGGATCCATTCAGTACTTC

J gene: TRBJ2-7
clone size: many
V gene: TRBV27
D gene: -
CDR3 protein: CASSSGFEGPYEQYF
CDR3 DNA: TGTGCCAGCAGTTCTGGGTTCGAGGGGCCCTACGAGCAGTACTTC

J gene: TRBJ2-5
clone size: many
V gene: TRBV5-1
D gene: -
CDR3 protein: CASSYGQFQETQYF
CDR3 DNA: TGCGCCAGCAGCTACGGACAGTTCCAAGAGACCCAGTACTTC

J gene: TRBJ2-3
clone size: -
V gene: TRBV6-4
D gene: TRBD2
CDR3 protein: CASSDRASGQDTQYF
CDR3 DNA: TGTGCCAGCAGTGACCGAGCTAGCGGGCAAGATACGCAGTATTTT

J gene: TRBJ2-5
clone size: many
V gene: TRBV5-1
D gene: -
CDR3 protein: CASSLEGRETQYF
CDR3 DNA: TGCGCCAGCAGCTTGGAGGGCCGAGAGACCCAGTACTTC

J gene: TRBJ2-7
clone size: -
V gene: TRBV20-1
D gene: TRBD1
CDR3 protein: CSASRGSSYNEQYF
CDR3 DNA: TGCAGTGCATCCAGGGGGAGCTCCTACAATGAGCAGTACTTC

J gene: TRBJ2-1
clone size: -
V gene: TRBV27
D gene: TRBD2
CDR3 protein: CASSLGLHSYNEQFF
CDR3 DNA: TGTGCCAGCAGTTTGGGACTACACTCCTACAATGAGCAGTTCTTC

J gene: TRBJ2-3
clone size: -
V gene: TRBV7-8
D gene: TRBD2
CDR3 protein: CASSSRGGASTDTQYF
CDR3 DNA: TGTGCCAGCAGCTCCCGGGGGGGTGCTAGCACAGATACGCAGTATTTT

J gene: TRBJ2-3
clone size: -
V gene: TRBV5-1
D gene: -
CDR3 protein: CASKNALDTDTQYF
CDR3 DNA: TGCGCCAGCAAGAACGCGCTAGACACAGATACGCAGTATTTT

J gene: TRBJ2-6
clone size: -
V gene: TRBV2
D gene: -
CDR3 protein: CASSVGSGGANVLTF
CDR3 DNA: TGTGCCAGCAGTGTAGGTAGTGGTGGGGCCAACGTCCTGACTTTC